This is a list of T cell receptor beta chains from one sample in a study of human T cells and chemical hapten exposure. TCRdb processed the RACE reads anew with MiXCR; each CDR3 protein has one entry. The profile shows approximately 97,000 distinct CDR3 sequences, roughly an eighth of them singletons. This sample comprised whole blood, obtained in connection with sensitization to the hapten diphenylcyclopropenone (DPC). Receptor source: a woman aged 40 to 50 with alopecia areata. Some clones in this sample may be carry-over from other donors' samples. The CDR3 runs from the conserved cysteine through the conserved F or W. The D gene is left open where the match is weak. Expanded clones are given a class, and other clones once, few, many or no size at all.

v_call: TRBV6-6; d_call: -; j_call: TRBJ1-5; clone_size: few; cdr3_nt: TGTGCCAGCAGTTACAGGGGGTTGAATAGCAATCAGCCCCAGCATTTT; cdr3_aa: CASSYRGLNSNQPQHF
v_call: TRBV7-6; d_call: TRBD2; j_call: TRBJ2-2; clone_size: -; cdr3_nt: TGTGCCAGCAGCTTAAGCGGGGATAGGAGGGAGCTGTTTTTT; cdr3_aa: CASSLSGDRRELFF
v_call: TRBV19; d_call: -; j_call: TRBJ2-4; clone_size: -; cdr3_nt: TGTGCCAGTAGTTGGGGCGTCAAAAACATTCAGTACTTC; cdr3_aa: CASSWGVKNIQYF
v_call: TRBV9; d_call: TRBD2; j_call: TRBJ2-1; clone_size: few; cdr3_nt: TGTGCCAGCAGCGCTAGCGGGACCGGGTACAATGAGCAGTTCTTC; cdr3_aa: CASSASGTGYNEQFF
v_call: TRBV19; d_call: -; j_call: TRBJ2-2; clone_size: few; cdr3_nt: TGTGCCAGTAGTCTCATGGTTGGGTCCACCGGGGAGCTGTTTTTT; cdr3_aa: CASSLMVGSTGELFF
v_call: TRBV10-3; d_call: -; j_call: TRBJ2-7; clone_size: many; cdr3_nt: TGTGCCATCAGCGGTGGGATTTTGGAGCAGTACTTC; cdr3_aa: CAISGGILEQYF
v_call: TRBV29-1; d_call: -; j_call: TRBJ1-1; clone_size: -; cdr3_nt: TGCAGCGTTGAGAATGCGGGCACTGAAGCTTTCTTT; cdr3_aa: CSVENAGTEAFF
v_call: TRBV4-3; d_call: TRBD2; j_call: TRBJ2-2; clone_size: many; cdr3_nt: TGCGCCAGCAGCCGAAGAGTAGCGGGCGAGAACACCGGGGAGCTGTTTTTT; cdr3_aa: CASSRRVAGENTGELFF
v_call: TRBV6-6; d_call: -; j_call: TRBJ1-3; clone_size: few; cdr3_nt: TGTGCCAGCAGTCCCGTTGACACCATATATTTT; cdr3_aa: CASSPVDTIYF
v_call: TRBV27; d_call: -; j_call: TRBJ2-2; clone_size: few; cdr3_nt: TGTGCCAGCAGTTTCTACAGACCAAGACAGAGGCACACCGGGGAGCTGTTTTTT; cdr3_aa: CASSFYRPRQRHTGELFF
v_call: TRBV5-1; d_call: -; j_call: TRBJ2-1; clone_size: -; cdr3_nt: TGCGCCAGCAGCTTCGCCGTAGGGTCCTACAATGAGCAGTTCTTC; cdr3_aa: CASSFAVGSYNEQFF
v_call: TRBV12-3/TRBV12-4; d_call: -; j_call: TRBJ2-3; clone_size: many; cdr3_nt: TGTGCCAGCAGTCTGGACAGCCGAGCCACAGATACGCAGTATTTT; cdr3_aa: CASSLDSRATDTQYF
v_call: TRBV7-9; d_call: -; j_call: TRBJ2-7; clone_size: -; cdr3_nt: TGTGCCAGCAGCTCATTGGCAGAGCAGTACTTC; cdr3_aa: CASSSLAEQYF
v_call: TRBV5-1; d_call: -; j_call: TRBJ1-5; clone_size: many; cdr3_nt: TGCGCCAGCAGCTTGGAGGGTAGCAATCAGCCCCAGCATTTT; cdr3_aa: CASSLEGSNQPQHF
v_call: TRBV3-1; d_call: TRBD2; j_call: TRBJ2-7; clone_size: -; cdr3_nt: TGTGCCAGCAGCCCGGGACTAGCGGGGACCGCCTACGAGCAGTACTTC; cdr3_aa: CASSPGLAGTAYEQYF
v_call: TRBV7-2; d_call: -; j_call: TRBJ1-1; clone_size: many; cdr3_nt: TGTGCCAGCAGCTTAGCACCCAACACTGAAGCTTTCTTT; cdr3_aa: CASSLAPNTEAFF
v_call: TRBV7-2; d_call: TRBD2; j_call: TRBJ2-4; clone_size: many; cdr3_nt: TGTGCCAGCAGCCCAAGGGGGCAGACTAGCGGGATGGTCAGAGCCAAAAACATTCAGTACTTC; cdr3_aa: CASSPRGQTSGMVRAKNIQYF
v_call: TRBV11-2; d_call: TRBD1; j_call: TRBJ2-1; clone_size: -; cdr3_nt: TGTGCCAGCAGCTCAGGACAGGGGAGCTCCTACAATGAGCAGTTCTTC; cdr3_aa: CASSSGQGSSYNEQFF
v_call: TRBV6-5; d_call: -; j_call: TRBJ2-1; clone_size: -; cdr3_nt: TGTGCCAGCAGCCAGGTCCCGGGTGGGGATGAGCAGTTCTTC; cdr3_aa: CASSQVPGGDEQFF
v_call: TRBV19; d_call: TRBD1; j_call: TRBJ1-4; clone_size: -; cdr3_nt: TGTGCCACCCTGGGACAGGGAGGGGAAAAACTGTTTTTT; cdr3_aa: CATLGQGGEKLFF
v_call: TRBV7-2; d_call: TRBD2; j_call: TRBJ2-3; clone_size: few; cdr3_nt: TGTGCCAGCAGCTTACGCGGGAGAGGGAACTCAGATACGCAGTATTTT; cdr3_aa: CASSLRGRGNSDTQYF
v_call: TRBV6-6; d_call: TRBD1; j_call: TRBJ1-6; clone_size: -; cdr3_nt: TGTGCCAGCAGCCAGACAGGGGGCAAACCCTATAATTCACCCCTCCACTTT; cdr3_aa: CASSQTGGKPYNSPLHF
v_call: TRBV5-1; d_call: -; j_call: TRBJ2-7; clone_size: -; cdr3_nt: TGCGCCAGCAGCTTTCGCCCCACCTACGAGCAGTACTTC; cdr3_aa: CASSFRPTYEQYF
v_call: TRBV29-1; d_call: -; j_call: TRBJ1-2; clone_size: -; cdr3_nt: TGCAGCGGAAGGGGGGTCAGACCTAACTATGGCTACACCTTC; cdr3_aa: CSGRGVRPNYGYTF
v_call: TRBV15; d_call: -; j_call: TRBJ2-5; clone_size: -; cdr3_nt: TGTGCCACCAGCGGCCACAGGGCCCTCGGTCAAGAGACCCAGTACTTC; cdr3_aa: CATSGHRALGQETQYF
v_call: TRBV4-2; d_call: -; j_call: TRBJ1-1; clone_size: -; cdr3_nt: TGTGCCAGCAGCCAAGAAGATTCCAGCTACACTGAAGCTTTCTTT; cdr3_aa: CASSQEDSSYTEAFF
v_call: TRBV7-9; d_call: -; j_call: TRBJ2-3; clone_size: many; cdr3_nt: TGTGCCAGCAGCTCCCCCGGGACCGACACAGATACGCAGTATTTT; cdr3_aa: CASSSPGTDTDTQYF
v_call: TRBV6-5; d_call: -; j_call: TRBJ2-1; clone_size: few; cdr3_nt: TGTGCCAGCAGAGTGGACGGGCTGCTGGGTAATGAGCAGTTCTTC; cdr3_aa: CASRVDGLLGNEQFF